Detailed here is one TCR beta chain. The clone's antigen remains unknown. Base qualities are not recorded, but no much larger clone differs from it by a single base. The record originates from a study of cytomegalovirus exposure and HLA in healthy donors (dated by TCRdb to 2016 to 2017). At the level of the whole study: A later analysis indicated that the 95 to 150 validation repertoires were generated on the platform also employed for the 720 or so repertoires of the first cohort. The aim of the study was to test whether cataloging public T cell receptors could identify signatures of past pathogen exposure. Besides the first cohort of 666 subjects, a separate validation cohort made up of roughly 130 different subjects was used. The study combined high-throughput TCR immunosequencing, statistical association of individual TCRs with disease status, and machine learning to predict cytomegalovirus infection status.

Broad study findings and their caveats: In both the original and validation cohorts, the classifier was reported to diagnose cytomegalovirus status with high specificity and sensitivity. The authors suggested that the approach could potentially be generalized to other disease states and immunological phenotypes. A later analysis had no HLA typing for the validation cohort, so co-occurrence there was scored across all 130 or so repertoires. A later analysis found that TCRs clustered in the first cohort also tended to co-occur in the roughly 120 validation repertoires, with roughly 95% of cluster scores above 0. Most TCR sequences were seen in very few donors, while some public TCRs were found in many individuals. In vitro tests confirmed that a few of the cytomegalovirus-associated TCR beta chains recognize cytomegalovirus antigens. The study listed 150 to 200 TCR beta chains as associated with cytomegalovirus.

The library relied on the immunoSEQ multiplex PCR assay. The authors' pipeline ran thus. A statistical classification framework was developed to diagnose cytomegalovirus status using the catalog of TCR beta chain sequences. This immuneACCESS table, as held by TCRdb, lists in-frame sequences with V and J called but not all clones. Of the missing ones, under half trace to an unresolved V gene in checked studies; the others have no known cause. The DNA gave D and trimming, while V, J and clone size come from that table. The sample records 60,000 to 65,000 clones, 90% to 96% of which are singletons. Clones ranked in the top ten supply 1% to 1.5% of the sample. Separate from the roughly 700-subject first cohort, the validation cohort of more than 90 subjects was the group to which the donors belonged. The germline V gene encodes CDR1 ENHRY and CDR2 SYGVKD. The CDR3 contains 15 residues, cysteine and phenylalanine counted. The entry retains the CDR3 DNA only, 45 bases that are in frame from base 1. Trimmed from V: 2 bases; trimmed from J: 1 base; junction bases lacking a gene match: 3.

This TCR was sampled from a young woman in good health and CMV-seronegative. The sequencing input was PBMCs. The rearranged chain carries TRBV10-3 and TRBJ2-5; TRBD1 matches 8 bases in the middle. The nucleotides read TGTGCCATCAGTGAGGCACAGGGGGGCCAAGAGACCCAGTACTTC. Its protein reads: CAISEAQGGQETQYF.